This TCR beta chain originates from a study of CD8 T cells in ankylosing spondylitis. Points on this clonotype: The antigen is unknown.

Study-level points and caveats: Roughly 8 highly homologous variants made up a TCR beta motif, and this motif appeared characteristic of ankylosing spondylitis blood.

This CDR3 is built from 14 residues. V was trimmed by 6 bases and J by 0 bases, leaving 8 bases between them. Germline V gene sequence: CDR1 MNHNS, CDR2 SASEGT. TCRdb passed the 5' RACE reads through MiXCR, listing each CDR3 protein once. The top ten clones hold 15% to 20% of a sample with under 950,000 distinct CDR3 sequences, 15% to 20% of them seen once. The chain employs TRBV6-1 and TRBJ1-4, with D unclear. The source of this sequence is a male donor with ankylosing spondylitis. Material: blood, either unsorted or a sorted T cell fraction (not recorded which). CDR3 region: CASRDGTTNEKLFF. DNA for the CDR3: TGTGCCAGCAGGGACGGTACAACTAATGAAAAACTGTTTTTT.